The T cell receptor (beta chain) described here comes from a study of metastatic and nonmetastatic thyroid tumors. Study-wide background: From malignant and benign thyroid patients, repertoires in blood and in tumor or nodule tissue were compared.

General study points: Reportedly, malignant thyroid tumors had significantly higher TCR beta diversity than benign nodules, in blood and tumor.

This clone has a count of ten or more. Its antigen is still unknown. The same CDR3 also results from other DNA sequences found in this sample. Per the germline V gene, CDR1 is DFQATT and CDR2 is SNEGSKA (reference sequence). The CDR3 is 15 residues long. Between the trimmed V and J ends, which lost 0 bases and 4 bases, there was a span of 13 bases. As processed by the authors: CDR3 was compared across clinicopathological groups, and the resulting differences were used to build a distant-metastasis classifier for papillary thyroid cancer. TCRdb ran MiXCR on the PCR reads. What appears here as the V and J calls and clone size reflects TCRdb's work, not the paper's. The sample lists over 25,000 clones; 16% were seen once. Thyroid surgery took place with no prior treatment in any patient.

V usage is TRBV20-1 and J usage is TRBJ1-5, with D possibly TRBD1 on 6 matching bases. The TCR comes from a male donor with papillary thyroid cancer or a benign thyroid nodule (not recorded which). Some clones in this sample may be carry-over from other donors' samples. Sequenced sample: blood. The CDR3 region is CSARDRGRANQPQHF. Written as DNA, the CDR3 is TGCAGTGCTAGAGATCGGGGGCGGGCGAATCAGCCCCAGCATTTT.